One and the same sample provided the 7 T cell receptor beta chains below, sequenced in a study of OX40 agonist ivuxolimab in advanced cancers. The assay was immunoSEQ multiplex PCR, and TCRdb's table has in-frame clones only and misses some. The sample has more than 45,000 clones; about 82% are singletons. The sample was CD4+ or CD8+ T cells sorted from blood, taken in a trial of the OX40 agonist ivuxolimab. The receptors here all came from an adult with an advanced solid tumor such as melanoma, head and neck, liver or kidney cancer.

The V gene is TRBV29-1, the J gene TRBJ2-2; D is perhaps TRBD1 (6 bases). This CDR3 has 13 amino acids. Germline CDR1 reads SQVTM; CDR2 reads ANQGSEA. With 7 bases removed from V and 5 bases from J, the gap between germline ends came to 14 bases. The CDR3 DNA reads TGCAGCGCGTCAGGGGTCGAGACCGGGGAGCTGTTTTTT. As protein: CSASGVETGELFF.

The V call is TRBV5-8, the J call TRBJ1-4; TRBD1 agrees at 7 bases. The germline V gene has CDR1 SGHTS and CDR2 YDEGEE. The CDR3 spans 13 residues. Trimming took 4 bases from V and 8 from J; bases not matched to a gene: 5. CDR3 residues: CASSPGQEEKLFF. As DNA, the CDR3 is TGTGCCAGCAGCCCCGGACAGGAGGAAAAACTGTTTTTT.

V gene TRBV4-1 combines with J gene TRBJ2-5; 8 nucleotides agree with TRBD1. TRBJ2-7 matches the DNA end more closely, so the J call is doubtful. Per the germline V gene, CDR1 is MGHRA and CDR2 is YSYEKL. The length of the CDR3 is 17 residues. CDR3 residues: CASSQEGATGENYEQYF. The CDR3 bases are TGCGCCAGCAGCCAAGAGGGGGCGACAGGGGAGAACTACGAGCAGTACTTC.

The genes are TRBV6-5 and TRBJ2-7, with 8 bases matching TRBD1. Germline trimming cut 6 bases from V and 7 bases from J; bases unmatched to any gene: 8. CDR1 is MNHEY, CDR2 SVGAGI, per germline. The CDR3 loop spans 13 amino acids. The CDR3 loop is CASRRGQGLEQYF. CDR3 bases: TGTGCCAGCAGGCGTGGACAGGGTTTGGAGCAGTACTTC.

In DNA form, the CDR3 reads TGCGCCAGCAGCCGGACAGGGGGCCGAGAGACCCAGTACTTC. Encoded protein: CASSRTGGRETQYF. V is TRBV5-1 and J is TRBJ2-5; the match to TRBD1 covers 11 bases. Trimming removed 4 bases from V and 4 bases from J; junction bases left unmatched: 3. Per germline, CDR1 SGHRS and CDR2 YFSETQ. This CDR3 comprises 14 residues. Filled out from reference TRBV5-1 and TRBJ2-5, the complete variable domain reads KAGVTQTPRYLIKTRGQQVTLSCSPISGHRSVSWYQQTPGQGLQFLFEYFSETQRNKGNFPGRFSGRQFSNSRSEMNVSTLELGDSALYLCASSRTGGRETQYFGPGTRLLVL.

V and J are TRBV19 and TRBJ2-5; no clear D. The J call may be in error: the DNA end matches TRBJ2-7 better. This CDR3 contains 13 residues. The germline V gene encodes CDR1 LNHDA and CDR2 SQIVND (reference sequence). The CDR3 DNA reads TGTGCCAGTAGAGAGCGTCTATCCGGCGAGCAGTACTTC. Its protein product is CASRERLSGEQYF.

This clone was found a few times. CDR3 sequence: CASSAGTGRQPQHF. As DNA, the CDR3 is TGTGCCAGCAGCGCGGGGACAGGGAGGCAGCCCCAGCATTTT. The rearrangement uses TRBV9 and TRBJ1-5; 9 bases are a match to TRBD1. The CDR3 covers 14 residues. The V gene end was trimmed by 3 bases and the J gene end by 7 bases; junction bases not matched to a gene: 5. CDR1 and CDR2 from the germline V gene are SGDLS and YYNGEE. Using reference TRBV9 and TRBJ1-5 for the parts outside the CDR3, the full variable domain is DSGVTQTPKHLITATGQRVTLRCSPRSGDLSVYWYQQSLDQGLQFLIQYYNGEERAKGNILERFSAQQFPDLHSELNLSSLELGDSALYFCASSAGTGRQPQHFGDGTRLSIL.